This note documents a single TCR beta chain sequence. Antigen: not known. The length of the CDR3 is 15 residues. The germline V and J ends were trimmed by 4 bases and 5 bases, with 15 bases remaining between them. Germline V lookup: CDR1 MDHEN, CDR2 SYDVKM. This entry is derived from a study of T cell responses to AZD1222 COVID-19 vaccine. General study results and limits: After two AZD1222 doses, spike-specific TCR breadth and depth rose versus day 0. Nearly half of spike-specific TCRs reportedly target variant regions that are unmutated in the B.1.351 and B.1.1.7 variants. Sampling that yielded the repertoires occurred only after the peak T cell response. The donor group comprised mostly white British people and more females; the analysis possibly underestimated clonal diversity.

TCRdb's table, derived via immunoSEQ multiplex PCR, lists solely in-frame clones and lacks some. The profile shows 130,000 to 150,000 clones, roughly 88% of them singletons. The input for sequencing was peripheral blood, taken on day 0 of AZD1222 vaccination. The chain couples TRBV28 to TRBJ2-1, with D possibly TRBD1 on 5 matching bases. This sequence was found in an adult in good health. CDR3 residues: CASSSQGPPDNEQFF. CDR3 coding DNA: TGTGCCAGCAGTTCTCAGGGCCCTCCAGACAATGAGCAGTTCTTC.